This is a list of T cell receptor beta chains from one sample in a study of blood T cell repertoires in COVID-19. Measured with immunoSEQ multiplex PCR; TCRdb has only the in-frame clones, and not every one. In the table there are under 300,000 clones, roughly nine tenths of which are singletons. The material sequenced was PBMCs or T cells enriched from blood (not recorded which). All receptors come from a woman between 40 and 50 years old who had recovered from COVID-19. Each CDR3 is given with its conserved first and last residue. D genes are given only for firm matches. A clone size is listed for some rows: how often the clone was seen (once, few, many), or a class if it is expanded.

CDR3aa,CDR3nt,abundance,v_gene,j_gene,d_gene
CASREETQYF,TGTGCCAGCAGGGAGGAGACCCAGTACTTC,-,TRBV2,TRBJ2-5,-
CAWSVRIRGEQFF,TGTGCCTGGAGTGTACGGATCCGAGGGGAGCAGTTCTTC,-,TRBV30,TRBJ2-1,-
CASSVAPFGDRVNQPQHF,TGTGCCAGCAGCGTAGCTCCTTTCGGGGACAGAGTAAATCAGCCCCAGCATTTT,-,TRBV9,TRBJ1-5,TRBD1
CASSSFRDRVSPLHF,TGTGCCAGCAGCTCATTTCGGGACAGGGTTTCACCCCTCCACTTT,-,TRBV7-9,TRBJ1-6,TRBD1
CASSHPLAGVRTGELFF,TGTGCCAGCAGTCACCCACTAGCGGGAGTTAGAACCGGGGAGCTGTTTTTT,-,TRBV6-6,TRBJ2-2,TRBD2
CASSVSWSGTSINEQFF,TGTGCCAGCAGCGTCAGCTGGTCGGGGACTAGCATAAATGAGCAGTTCTTC,once,TRBV9,TRBJ2-1,TRBD2
CASSLSSYEQYF,TGTGCCAGCAGTCTAAGCTCCTACGAGCAGTACTTC,-,TRBV5-5,TRBJ2-7,-
CAWDAGGGGEAFF,TGTGCCTGGGACGCGGGGGGCGGGGGTGAAGCTTTCTTT,-,TRBV30,TRBJ1-1,-
CASSEGISSYEQYF,TGCGCCAGCAGCGAGGGAATCTCCTCCTACGAGCAGTACTTC,-,TRBV5-1,TRBJ2-7,-
CASSSGGGSTEAFF,TGTGCCAGCAGCTCTGGCGGGGGAAGCACTGAAGCTTTCTTT,-,TRBV7-3,TRBJ1-1,-